The T cell receptor beta chain described here comes from a study of blood T cell repertoires in COVID-19 (dated by TCRdb to about 2020). For context, the study as a whole: Collaborator samples came from the United States, Italy and Spain and covered acute and convalescent phases of COVID-19. The material from the prospective study consisted of cDNA or gDNA derived from T cells, B-cell-depleted T cells, or PBMCs. The dataset comprised deeply sampled blood TCRbeta repertoires from subjects exposed to, actively infected with, or recovered from COVID-19. The repertoires were released in a freely available public database meant as a resource for research on the immune response to SARS-CoV-2. The samples were drawn from the first 160 participants of the ongoing ImmuneRACE study and from 1,254 subjects provided by 6 global collaborators. A de-identified subject ID, COVID-19 status, age in years and sex were almost always included in the sample metadata. Where available, HLA class I and class II types were taken from metadata supplied by the sample provider and were not determined by assay-based typing.

TCRbeta CDR3 regions were amplified from genomic DNA by means of the immunoSEQ Assay, a bias-controlled multiplex PCR. Per the authors' processing: The number of nucleated cells in each sample was estimated by amplification of reference gene primers within the assay. Sequence reads were collapsed and filtered to measure the absolute abundance of every unique TCRbeta CDR3 rearrangement. For each sample, productive Simpson clonality was calculated as the square root of Simpson's diversity index across productive rearrangements. In its TCRdb copy, this immuneACCESS table keeps in-frame sequences only and misses some clones. Where compared with another copy, unresolved V genes explain less than half of these, and the others have no known cause. V, J and clone size were drawn from that table, and D and trimming were deduced from the DNA. The sample yields about 67,000 clones; around 85% were counted once. The ten largest clones take up almost 4.5% of the sample.

Each collaborating institution followed its own protocols to collect whole blood in K2EDTA tubes. For TCRbeta analysis, collaborators shipped samples as frozen whole blood, isolated PBMCs, or DNA extracted from either of those sample types. This clone appeared once. What antigen it recognizes has not been identified. It has no much larger one-base neighbor in the sample; base qualities were not kept. Study-level results and caveats: How much clinical and demographic metadata was included differed by source and by participant, and the metadata was provided uncurated.

The cysteine opens and the phenylalanine closes a CDR3 of 14 amino acids. CDR3 DNA only is kept here, 42 bases in frame from base 1. The junction carries 7 bases between V and J, which are trimmed by 4 bases and 0 bases respectively. The CDR1 and CDR2 encoded by the germline V gene are MGHDK and SYGVNS. Rearrangement joined TRBV25-1 to TRBJ2-1; no D segment can be confidently identified. The receptor was isolated from a man between 50 and 59 years old with active COVID-19. The sequencing sample was made of peripheral blood. Here is the DNA: TGTGCCAGCAGTGGTGTAAACTCCTACAATGAGCAGTTCTTC. It specifies CASSGVNSYNEQFF. The CDR3, completed at both ends by the reference TRBV25-1 and TRBJ2-1 genes, gives the full variable domain EADIYQTPRYLVIGTGKKITLECSQTMGHDKMYWYQQDPGMELHLIHYSYGVNSTEKGDLSSESTVSRIRTEHFPLTLESARPSHTSQYLCASSGVNSYNEQFFGPGTRLTVL.